The present entry profiles one T cell receptor beta chain with its context. Its antigen remains unidentified. Per-base qualities were not stored, and no clone one base away is much larger. Reading from cysteine to phenylalanine, the CDR3 counts 12 amino acids. Only the CDR3 region is kept as DNA, spanning 36 bases read in frame from base 1. The V and J ends are trimmed by 5 bases and 5 bases, leaving 7 bases between them. CDR1 and CDR2 were assigned from the germline V gene (reference sequence) as SEHNR and FQNEAQ. No immune events, such as infections, were documented for the healthy donors during the collection period. Healthy-donor blood repertoires served as a training cohort to calibrate time-dependent variance in a beta-binomial model of T-cell clone differential abundance. The training cohort comprised approximately ten healthy donors, 3 female and 7 male. On average the donors were around 45 years old, and their ages spanned roughly 25 to 70 years. Whole blood, obtained from a commercial supplier, was collected from each healthy donor at three time points spaced around 13 days apart. For immunosequencing, genomic DNA was extracted from whole blood that had not been sorted.

TCRbeta CDR3 regions were profiled by bias-controlled multiplex PCR amplification of genomic DNA with the immunoSEQ Assay. From the authors' description of their analysis: The absolute abundance of each unique TCRbeta CDR3 region was quantified after sequences were collapsed and filtered. Differential abundance was tested with a binomial (Fisher-equivalent) model and with a beta-binomial model adding time-dependent variance fitted from healthy donors. Clones with fewer than 5 combined templates were removed, and differential abundance was called for clones with a Benjamini-Hochberg FDR below 0.01. The form v = (b*log(k)+a)^2 was used to model beta-binomial variance as a function of total template count across the two samples. TCRdb mirrors the immuneACCESS table, restricted to in-frame sequences. Some clones are absent from its copies; in checked studies, under half trace to an unresolved V gene, and the reason for the others is unknown. That table furnishes V, J and clone size, whereas the DNA furnished D and trimming. The sample includes approximately 110,000 clones, with roughly 90% observed a single time. The ten largest clones take up over 15% of the sample.

This sample was included in a study of identifying expanded T cells in peripheral blood (dated by TCRdb to 2018 to 2020). Regarding the research as a whole: Technical replicates were generated by sequencing separate aliquots of the same genomic DNA pool, and four replicates were compared pairwise.

Overall results and qualifications from the work: Both the number of clones called differentially abundant and the false-positive rate were significantly reduced by the beta-binomial model across all healthy-donor time intervals. Approximately 1.2 differentially abundant clones were flagged by the binomial model between technical replicates, whereas about 16.4 and 19 were flagged over about two weeks and four weeks, respectively. Variance in clone template counts between two-week samples significantly increased with total template count across all healthy donors. The authors expected that biological variance in healthy repertoires might rise further over much longer intervals, such as months to years.

Here the chain combines TRBV7-9 and TRBJ2-1, with no reliable assignment of the D segment. The source material was blood. The source of this sequence is a person between 18 and 70 years old in good health. The bases read TGTGCCAGCAGCGTCTTAGACAATGAGCAGTTCTTC. Its product reads: CASSVLDNEQFF.